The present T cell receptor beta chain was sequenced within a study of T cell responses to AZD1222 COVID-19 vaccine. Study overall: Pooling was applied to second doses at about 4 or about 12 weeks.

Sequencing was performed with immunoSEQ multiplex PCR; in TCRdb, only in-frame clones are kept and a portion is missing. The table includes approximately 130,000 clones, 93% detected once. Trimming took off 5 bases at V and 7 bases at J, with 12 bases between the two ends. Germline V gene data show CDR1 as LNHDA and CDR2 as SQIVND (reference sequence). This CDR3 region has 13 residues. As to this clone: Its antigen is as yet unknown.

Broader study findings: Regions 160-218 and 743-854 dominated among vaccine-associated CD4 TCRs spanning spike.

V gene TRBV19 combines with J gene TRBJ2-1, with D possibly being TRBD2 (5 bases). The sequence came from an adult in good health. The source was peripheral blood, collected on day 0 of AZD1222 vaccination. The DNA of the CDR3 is TGTGCCAGTAGTCTCGGGGAACCAAATGAGCAGTTCTTC. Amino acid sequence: CASSLGEPNEQFF.